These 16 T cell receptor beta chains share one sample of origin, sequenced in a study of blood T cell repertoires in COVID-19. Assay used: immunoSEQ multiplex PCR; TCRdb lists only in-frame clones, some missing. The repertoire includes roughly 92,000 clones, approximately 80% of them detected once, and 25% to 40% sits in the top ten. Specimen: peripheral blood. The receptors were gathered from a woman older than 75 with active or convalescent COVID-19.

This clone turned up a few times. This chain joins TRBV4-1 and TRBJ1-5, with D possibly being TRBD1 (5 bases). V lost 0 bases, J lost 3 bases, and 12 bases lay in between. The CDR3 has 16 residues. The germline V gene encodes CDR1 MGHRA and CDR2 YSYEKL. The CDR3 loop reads CASSQDIRVSNQPQHF. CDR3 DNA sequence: TGCGCCAGCAGCCAAGACATCAGGGTGTCCAATCAGCCCCAGCATTTT.

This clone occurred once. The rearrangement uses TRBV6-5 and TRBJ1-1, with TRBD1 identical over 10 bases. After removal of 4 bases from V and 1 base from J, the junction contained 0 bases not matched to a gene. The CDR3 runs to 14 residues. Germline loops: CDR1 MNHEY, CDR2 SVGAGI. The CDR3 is CASSWDRGNTEAFF. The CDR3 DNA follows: TGTGCCAGCAGTTGGGACAGGGGGAACACTGAAGCTTTCTTT.

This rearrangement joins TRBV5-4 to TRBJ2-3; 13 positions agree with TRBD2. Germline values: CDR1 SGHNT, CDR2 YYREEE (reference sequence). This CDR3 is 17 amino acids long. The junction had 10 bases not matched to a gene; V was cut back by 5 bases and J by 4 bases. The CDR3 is CASRDPLAGGPPDTQYF. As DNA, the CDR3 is TGTGCCAGCAGGGATCCACTAGCGGGGGGGCCACCAGATACGCAGTATTTT.

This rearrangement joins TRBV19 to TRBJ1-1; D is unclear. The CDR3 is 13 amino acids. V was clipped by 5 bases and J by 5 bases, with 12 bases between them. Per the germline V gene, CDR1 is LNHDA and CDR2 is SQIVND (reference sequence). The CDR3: CASSQARETEAFF. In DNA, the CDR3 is TGTGCCAGTAGTCAGGCAAGAGAGACTGAAGCTTTCTTT.

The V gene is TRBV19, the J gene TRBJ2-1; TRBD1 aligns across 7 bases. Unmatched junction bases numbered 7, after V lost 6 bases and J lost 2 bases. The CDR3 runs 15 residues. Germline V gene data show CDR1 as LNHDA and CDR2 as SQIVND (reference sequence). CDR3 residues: CASRIRQGAYNEQFF. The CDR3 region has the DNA TGTGCCAGTAGGATTAGACAGGGAGCCTACAATGAGCAGTTCTTC.

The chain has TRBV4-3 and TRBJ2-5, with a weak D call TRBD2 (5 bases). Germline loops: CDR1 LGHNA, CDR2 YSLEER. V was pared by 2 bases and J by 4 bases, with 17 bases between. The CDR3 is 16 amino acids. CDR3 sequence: CASSQSPSGIAETQYF. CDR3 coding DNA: TGCGCCAGCAGCCAATCCCCCTCCGGGATCGCAGAGACCCAGTACTTC.

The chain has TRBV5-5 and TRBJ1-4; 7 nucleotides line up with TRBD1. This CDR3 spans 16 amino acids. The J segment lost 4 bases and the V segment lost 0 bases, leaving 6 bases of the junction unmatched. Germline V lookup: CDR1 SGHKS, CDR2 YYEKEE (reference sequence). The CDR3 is CASSLGGTANNEKLFF. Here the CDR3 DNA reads TGTGCCAGCAGCTTGGGTGGGACAGCTAATAATGAAAAACTGTTTTTT.

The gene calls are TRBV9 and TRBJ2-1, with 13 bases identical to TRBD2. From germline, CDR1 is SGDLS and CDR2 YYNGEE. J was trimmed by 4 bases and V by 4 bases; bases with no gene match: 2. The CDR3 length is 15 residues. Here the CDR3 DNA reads TGTGCCAGCAGCTCGGGACTAGCGGGGTACAATGAGCAGTTCTTC. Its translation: CASSSGLAGYNEQFF.

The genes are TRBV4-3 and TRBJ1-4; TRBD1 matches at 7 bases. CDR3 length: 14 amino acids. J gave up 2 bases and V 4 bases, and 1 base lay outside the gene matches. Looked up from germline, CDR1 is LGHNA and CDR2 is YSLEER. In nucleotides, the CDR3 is TGCGCCAGCAGCCCGGGACAGACTAATGAAAAACTGTTTTTT. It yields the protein CASSPGQTNEKLFF.

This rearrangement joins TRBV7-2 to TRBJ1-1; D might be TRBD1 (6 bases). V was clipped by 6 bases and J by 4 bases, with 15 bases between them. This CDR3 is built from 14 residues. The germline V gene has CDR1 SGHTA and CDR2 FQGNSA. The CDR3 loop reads CASSLYRVGTEAFF. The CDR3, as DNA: TGTGCCAGCAGTTTATACAGGGTGGGCACTGAAGCTTTCTTT.

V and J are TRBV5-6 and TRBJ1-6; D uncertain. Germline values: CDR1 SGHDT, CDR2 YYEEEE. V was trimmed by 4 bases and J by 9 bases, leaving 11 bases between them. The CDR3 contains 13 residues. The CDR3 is CASSLWPSSPLHF. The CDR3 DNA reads TGTGCCAGCAGCCTCTGGCCTAGTTCACCCCTCCACTTT.

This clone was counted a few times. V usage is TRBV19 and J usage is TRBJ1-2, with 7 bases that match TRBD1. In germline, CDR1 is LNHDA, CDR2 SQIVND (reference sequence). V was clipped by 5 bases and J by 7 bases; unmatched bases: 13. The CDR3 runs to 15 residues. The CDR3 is CASSGPGAGGRGYTF. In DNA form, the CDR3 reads TGTGCCAGTAGTGGCCCCGGGGCAGGGGGTCGTGGCTACACCTTC.

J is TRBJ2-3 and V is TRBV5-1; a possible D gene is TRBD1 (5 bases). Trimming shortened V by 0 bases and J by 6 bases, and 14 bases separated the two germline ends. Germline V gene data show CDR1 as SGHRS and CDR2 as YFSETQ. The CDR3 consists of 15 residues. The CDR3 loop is CASSLAGVRADTQYF. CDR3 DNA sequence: TGCGCCAGCAGCTTGGCCGGAGTCAGGGCTGATACGCAGTATTTT.

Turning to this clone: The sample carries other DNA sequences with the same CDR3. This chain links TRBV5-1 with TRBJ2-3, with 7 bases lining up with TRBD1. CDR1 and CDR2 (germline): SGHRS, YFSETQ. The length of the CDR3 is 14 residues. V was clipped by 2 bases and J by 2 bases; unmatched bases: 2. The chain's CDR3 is CASSLGQATDTQYF. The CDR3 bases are TGCGCCAGCAGCTTAGGACAGGCCACAGATACGCAGTATTTT.

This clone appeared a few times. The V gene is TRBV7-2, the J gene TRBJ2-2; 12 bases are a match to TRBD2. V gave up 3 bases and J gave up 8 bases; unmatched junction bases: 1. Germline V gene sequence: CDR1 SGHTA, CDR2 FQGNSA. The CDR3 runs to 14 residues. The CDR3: CASSFGLAGGELFF. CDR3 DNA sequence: TGTGCCAGCAGCTTCGGACTAGCGGGAGGGGAGCTGTTTTTT.

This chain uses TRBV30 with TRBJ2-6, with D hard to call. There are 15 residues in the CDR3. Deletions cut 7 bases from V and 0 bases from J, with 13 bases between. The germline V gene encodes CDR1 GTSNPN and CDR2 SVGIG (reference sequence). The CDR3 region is CASRGGVSGANVLTF. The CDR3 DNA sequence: TGTGCCTCACGAGGCGGAGTCTCTGGGGCCAACGTCCTGACTTTC.